Listed below are T cell receptor beta chains from one sample, sequenced in a study of CD8 T cells in ankylosing spondylitis. In TCRdb, the 5' RACE reads were re-called with MiXCR into one record per CDR3 protein. The repertoire consists of 200,000 to 250,000 distinct CDR3 sequences, with around 32% occurring once and the leading ten covering around 4%. The sample comprised blood, either unsorted or a sorted T cell fraction (not recorded which). All receptors come from a male donor with ankylosing spondylitis or in good health (not recorded which). The CDR3 runs from the conserved cysteine through the conserved F or W. A D gene is named only where the DNA matches it firmly. Size values are once, few and many counts, or a class for expanded clones, and some rows have none.

J: TRBJ1-1
D: TRBD1
size: few
V: TRBV20-1
DNA: TGCAGTGCTATGGGGACAGCCCACGAAGCTTTCTTT
CDR3: CSAMGTAHEAFF

J: TRBJ1-4
D: NA
size: NA
V: TRBV6-1
DNA: TGTGCCAGCAGTGTGGACCCGAAGGAGGAAAAACTGTTTTTT
CDR3: CASSVDPKEEKLFF

J: TRBJ1-5
D: NA
size: few
V: TRBV12-3/TRBV12-4
DNA: TGTGCCAGCAGCCAGACAGACAATCAGCCCCAGCATTTT
CDR3: CASSQTDNQPQHF

J: TRBJ1-6
D: NA
size: NA
V: TRBV14
DNA: TGTGCCAGCAGCCACAGGGCCTATAATTCACCCCTCCACTTT
CDR3: CASSHRAYNSPLHF

J: TRBJ2-1
D: TRBD2
size: few
V: TRBV4-2
DNA: TGTGCCAGCAGCCAAGATGCACCTCTAGCGGGGGTCTACAATGAGCAGTTCTTC
CDR3: CASSQDAPLAGVYNEQFF

J: TRBJ2-5
D: TRBD2
size: few
V: TRBV9
DNA: TGTGCCAGCAGCGTTAGCGGGGGAGGAGAGACCCAGTACTTC
CDR3: CASSVSGGGETQYF

J: TRBJ2-5
D: TRBD1
size: few
V: TRBV29-1
DNA: TGCAGCGGATTCAGGGGGCAGGTTGGAGAGACCCAGTACTTC
CDR3: CSGFRGQVGETQYF

J: TRBJ1-5
D: NA
size: NA
V: TRBV7-8
DNA: TGTGCCAGCAGCCCGGTCAGCAATCAGCCCCAGCATTTT
CDR3: CASSPVSNQPQHF

J: TRBJ1-5
D: NA
size: NA
V: TRBV12-3/TRBV12-4
DNA: TGTGCCAGCAGTCCGACCCCAGGGGATCCCAATCAGCCCCAGCATTTT
CDR3: CASSPTPGDPNQPQHF

J: TRBJ2-2
D: NA
size: NA
V: TRBV12-3/TRBV12-4
DNA: TGTGCCAGCAGTTTTGGGCCGGGGGATCACACCGGGGAGCTGTTTTTT
CDR3: CASSFGPGDHTGELFF

J: TRBJ2-7
D: NA
size: few
V: TRBV20-1
DNA: TGCAGTGCGGGCTACAGGGTCGGGCTGAAAAGCTCCTACGAGCAGTACTTC
CDR3: CSAGYRVGLKSSYEQYF

J: TRBJ2-2
D: NA
size: NA
V: TRBV30
DNA: TGTGCCTCAGGGGAGCTGTTTTTT
CDR3: CASGELFF

J: TRBJ2-6
D: TRBD2
size: few
V: TRBV6-2/TRBV6-3
DNA: TGTGCCAGCGAGGCTAGCGGTCGCTCTGGGGCCAACGTCCTGACTTTC
CDR3: CASEASGRSGANVLTF

J: TRBJ2-1
D: NA
size: NA
V: TRBV5-1
DNA: TGTGCCAGCAGCCCTACTGGGAGCTCCTACAATGAGCAGTTCTTC
CDR3: CASSPTGSSYNEQFF

J: TRBJ2-3
D: TRBD2
size: few
V: TRBV7-3
DNA: TGTGCCAGCAGCTACCGCAGCGGGGGGGCCAAAGATACGCAGTATTTT
CDR3: CASSYRSGGAKDTQYF

J: TRBJ2-1
D: NA
size: few
V: TRBV20-1
DNA: TGCAGTGCCTTGGTATGGTCCTACAATGAGCAGTTCTTC
CDR3: CSALVWSYNEQFF

J: TRBJ2-1
D: TRBD1
size: few
V: TRBV20-1
DNA: TGCAGTGCCAGAGAGGGGGGACAGGACCACAATGAGCAGTTCTTC
CDR3: CSAREGGQDHNEQFF

J: TRBJ2-7
D: NA
size: NA
V: TRBV11-2
DNA: TGTGCCAGCAGCTTAGTTGACAGGCCCCTGGAGCAGTACTTC
CDR3: CASSLVDRPLEQYF

J: TRBJ1-4
D: NA
size: once
V: TRBV6-1
DNA: TGTGCCAGCAGCCGAATGCAGAGCAATGAAAAACTGTTTTTT
CDR3: CASSRMQSNEKLFF

J: TRBJ2-7
D: TRBD1
size: few
V: TRBV12-3/TRBV12-4
DNA: TGTGCCAGCAGTTTGGGACAGGCTGGGTACGAGCAGTACTTC
CDR3: CASSLGQAGYEQYF

J: TRBJ2-3
D: TRBD2
size: NA
V: TRBV5-6
DNA: TGTGCCAGCAGCTCGGGAGGACGAGAGTCAAGAGATACGCAGTATTTT
CDR3: CASSSGGRESRDTQYF

J: TRBJ2-3
D: NA
size: NA
V: TRBV29-1
DNA: TGCAGCGTTGTGGGCCTCTATCCCCCAGATACGCAGTATTTT
CDR3: CSVVGLYPPDTQYF

J: TRBJ2-1
D: NA
size: NA
V: TRBV4-2
DNA: TGTTCCAGCAGCCAAGGAGGGGGCGGGGACTCCTACAATGAGCAGTTCTTC
CDR3: CSSSQGGGGDSYNEQFF

J: TRBJ2-2
D: NA
size: NA
V: TRBV12-3/TRBV12-4
DNA: TGTGCCAGCAGTTTAGCTGGGGGGCGGACCGGGGAGCTGTTTTTT
CDR3: CASSLAGGRTGELFF

J: TRBJ2-3
D: TRBD1
size: once
V: TRBV7-2
DNA: TGTGCCACTAGCCCCACAGGGGTAGGCACAGATACGCAGTATTTT
CDR3: CATSPTGVGTDTQYF

J: TRBJ1-1
D: TRBD1
size: once
V: TRBV7-9
DNA: TGTGCCAGCAGCTCTGGGACAGGTGAAGCTTTCTTT
CDR3: CASSSGTGEAFF

J: TRBJ2-5
D: NA
size: NA
V: TRBV12-3/TRBV12-4
DNA: TGTGCCAGCAGTTTAGTACTTGGGGGCGAGACCCAGTACTTC
CDR3: CASSLVLGGETQYF

J: TRBJ2-2
D: NA
size: NA
V: TRBV7-2
DNA: TGTGCCAGCAGCTTAGAGGGGGGCGCGGAGCTGTTTTTT
CDR3: CASSLEGGAELFF

J: TRBJ1-6
D: NA
size: NA
V: TRBV12-3/TRBV12-4
DNA: TGTGCCAGCAGTTTGTGGGGGGCACCCCTCCACTTT
CDR3: CASSLWGAPLHF

J: TRBJ2-2
D: NA
size: NA
V: TRBV5-1
DNA: TGCGCCAGCAGCATCGGGACTGCGAACACCGGGGAGCTGTTTTTT
CDR3: CASSIGTANTGELFF

J: TRBJ2-2
D: NA
size: NA
V: TRBV10-3
DNA: TGTGCCATCAGTGAACCAGGGGGGAGCGGGGTAGCCGGGGAGCTGTTTTTT
CDR3: CAISEPGGSGVAGELFF

J: TRBJ1-1
D: NA
size: NA
V: TRBV20-1
DNA: TGCAGTGCTATCCCCACGGCCCAGAACACTGAAGCTTTCTTT
CDR3: CSAIPTAQNTEAFF

J: TRBJ2-3
D: TRBD2
size: once
V: TRBV20-1
DNA: TGCAGTCCTCACTCCGGGGGGACAGATACGCAGTATTTT
CDR3: CSPHSGGTDTQYF

J: TRBJ1-1
D: TRBD1
size: NA
V: TRBV2
DNA: TGTGCCAGCAGCGGTCAGGGGGCACTCACTGAAGCTTTCTTT
CDR3: CASSGQGALTEAFF

J: TRBJ2-3
D: TRBD1
size: NA
V: TRBV18
DNA: TGTGCCAGCTCGGGGGCGGACGTGACAGGGATCACAGATACGCAGTATTTT
CDR3: CASSGADVTGITDTQYF

J: TRBJ2-1
D: TRBD2
size: few
V: TRBV12-3/TRBV12-4
DNA: TGTGCCAGCAGTTTATTTTCGGGGGGTGACAATGAGCAGTTCTTC
CDR3: CASSLFSGGDNEQFF

J: TRBJ2-6
D: NA
size: few
V: TRBV6-5
DNA: TGTGCCAGCAGTTCCCCCGGGGAAGCTGGGGCCAACGTCCTGACTTTC
CDR3: CASSSPGEAGANVLTF

J: TRBJ2-7
D: NA
size: NA
V: TRBV20-1
DNA: TGCAGTGCTAGTGGCAGGGGAGGCGAGCAGTACTTC
CDR3: CSASGRGGEQYF

J: TRBJ2-1
D: NA
size: NA
V: TRBV29-1
DNA: TGCAGCGTTGAGTGGCGGCTCAATGAGCAGTTCTTC
CDR3: CSVEWRLNEQFF

J: TRBJ2-1
D: NA
size: NA
V: TRBV19
DNA: TGTGCCAGTAGTATAGCCGCAGGGGACGACAATGAGCAGTTCTTC
CDR3: CASSIAAGDDNEQFF

J: TRBJ2-7
D: NA
size: NA
V: TRBV28
DNA: TGTGCCAGCAGTTTCGGGGGTTCCCTCTCCTACGAGCAGTACTTC
CDR3: CASSFGGSLSYEQYF

J: TRBJ1-2
D: TRBD1
size: many
V: TRBV20-1
DNA: TGCAGTGCTAGGGACGGGACAGCTAACTATGGCTACACCTTC
CDR3: CSARDGTANYGYTF

J: TRBJ2-3
D: NA
size: NA
V: TRBV5-1
DNA: TGCGCCAGCAGCTTGGCAACCGGGGTCACAGATACGCAGTATTTT
CDR3: CASSLATGVTDTQYF

J: TRBJ1-1
D: NA
size: NA
V: TRBV12-3/TRBV12-4
DNA: TGTGCCAGCAGTTTAAACAGGGCCGACGCTTTCTTT
CDR3: CASSLNRADAFF

J: TRBJ2-5
D: TRBD2
size: NA
V: TRBV7-2
DNA: TGTGCCAGCAGCCCCGGACTAGCGGGGGTTTTTGAGACCCAGTACTTC
CDR3: CASSPGLAGVFETQYF

J: TRBJ1-2
D: NA
size: NA
V: TRBV9
DNA: TGTGCCAGCAGCGTGGACGGAAACTATGGCTACACCTTC
CDR3: CASSVDGNYGYTF

J: TRBJ2-1
D: TRBD2
size: few
V: TRBV20-1
DNA: TGCAGTGCCCAAAAGGCGTCTAGCGGGTCGCAGGGGTTCTTC
CDR3: CSAQKASSGSQGFF

J: TRBJ2-4
D: NA
size: NA
V: TRBV28
DNA: TGTGCCAGCAGTATGGGGGGGCGGGACAGTCAGTACTTC
CDR3: CASSMGGRDSQYF

J: TRBJ1-4
D: NA
size: few
V: TRBV6-1
DNA: TGTGCCAGCGGGATGCGGGCGACTAATGAAAAACTGTTTTTT
CDR3: CASGMRATNEKLFF

J: TRBJ2-5
D: NA
size: NA
V: TRBV7-2
DNA: TGTGCCAGCAGACGAGGGCGGGGACAACAAGAGACCCAGTACTTC
CDR3: CASRRGRGQQETQYF

J: TRBJ1-1
D: NA
size: NA
V: TRBV7-9
DNA: TGTGCCAGCAGCTTTACTCTGGGGATGAACACTGAAGCTTTCTTT
CDR3: CASSFTLGMNTEAFF

J: TRBJ2-7
D: TRBD2
size: few
V: TRBV9
DNA: TGTGCCAGCAGCGTAGCGGGGGGAAACGAGCAGTACTTC
CDR3: CASSVAGGNEQYF

J: TRBJ2-5
D: NA
size: NA
V: TRBV7-9
DNA: TGTGCCAGCAGCCACAGGGAGCAAGAGACCCAGTACTTC
CDR3: CASSHREQETQYF